The rows below give T cell receptor beta chains drawn from one sample of a study of blood T cell repertoires in COVID-19. Some clones are missing from TCRdb's copy, which holds only in-frame ones; the method was immunoSEQ multiplex PCR. The sample contains hundreds of thousands of clones, under 95% of which appear only once. The sequencing sample was made of PBMCs or T cells enriched from blood (not recorded which). Source of these receptors: a man aged 60 to 75 who had recovered from COVID-19. The CDR3 runs from the conserved cysteine through the conserved F or W. A D gene is named only where the DNA matches it firmly. A clone size is listed for some rows: how often the clone was seen (once, few, many), or a class if it is expanded.

J gene	D gene	clone size	V gene	CDR3 DNA	CDR3 protein
TRBJ1-5	.	.	TRBV6-1	TGTGCCAGCAGTGAAGCCGGGGGTCCTCAGCCCCAGCATTTT	CASSEAGGPQPQHF
TRBJ1-2	.	.	TRBV12-1	TGTGCCAGCAGCATAAAGAGACAGGGTAGAGTTTGTGGCTACACCTTC	CASSIKRQGRVCGYTF
TRBJ2-2	.	.	TRBV11-3	TGTGCCAGCAGCTTAGATACAGGGTTGGACGGGGAGCTGTTTTTT	CASSLDTGLDGELFF
TRBJ2-3	TRBD2	.	TRBV19	TGTGCCAGTAGGGGACGGGGGGGAGATACGCAGTATTTT	CASRGRGGDTQYF
TRBJ1-1	.	.	TRBV6-6	TGTGCCAGCAGCCCTGGTCGGAGGGTGAACACTGAAGCTTTCTTT	CASSPGRRVNTEAFF
TRBJ1-5	TRBD1	.	TRBV27	TGTGCCAGTCGACCGGGACAGGGGCCACGAAACAATCAGCCCCAGCATTTT	CASRPGQGPRNNQPQHF
TRBJ2-1	.	.	TRBV5-1	TGCGCCAGCAGCTTGGCCGGGGGTGGGAATGAGCAGTTCTTC	CASSLAGGGNEQFF
TRBJ1-2	TRBD1	.	TRBV4-1	TGCGCCAGCAGCCCGACAGGGTTCAGTCACCGGGACTATGGCTACACCTTC	CASSPTGFSHRDYGYTF
TRBJ2-7	TRBD2	.	TRBV11-2	TGTGCCAGCAGCGTCCTCCACGGGAGGCCCAGCTCCTACGAGCAGTACTTC	CASSVLHGRPSSYEQYF
TRBJ2-1	TRBD2	.	TRBV5-8	TGTGCCAGCAGCTTCCTAGCGGAGCGGCCCTACAATGAGCAGTTCTTC	CASSFLAERPYNEQFF
TRBJ2-5	.	.	TRBV18	TGTGCCAGCTCACTTATTAGTCGAGAGACCCAGTACTTC	CASSLISRETQYF
TRBJ2-3	TRBD1	.	TRBV7-3	TGTGCCAGCAGCTTAAGGTCGGGGACAGGAACAGATACGCAGTATTTT	CASSLRSGTGTDTQYF
TRBJ2-3	TRBD2	.	TRBV5-1	TGCGCCAGCAGCCACCTCTTGGGTCTAGCGGGGGGAAGCACAGATACGCAGTATTTT	CASSHLLGLAGGSTDTQYF
TRBJ2-7	TRBD2	.	TRBV10-3	TGTGCCACTCAAGGACTAGCGGAAAAGCGACGATCCTACGAGCAGTACTTC	CATQGLAEKRRSYEQYF
TRBJ1-6	TRBD1	.	TRBV19	TGTGCCAGTAGTATGGGACAGCGTATCGCGCCTTATAATTCACCCCTCCACTTT	CASSMGQRIAPYNSPLHF
TRBJ1-1	.	.	TRBV5-1	TGCGCCAGCAGCCATACGATGGGACAACCGAACACTGAAGCTTTCTTT	CASSHTMGQPNTEAFF
TRBJ2-1	.	.	TRBV18	TGTGCCAGCTCACCATCGGGGGACTCCTACAATGAGCAGTTCTTC	CASSPSGDSYNEQFF
TRBJ1-4	.	.	TRBV2	TGTGCCAGCAGTCAGGCAAGGAGGAGATCAGAAAAACTGTTTTTT	CASSQARRRSEKLFF
TRBJ1-2	TRBD1	.	TRBV7-9	TGTGCCAGCAGCCCCCGACAGGGGGTTGGCTACACCTTC	CASSPRQGVGYTF
TRBJ1-6	TRBD1	.	TRBV5-4	TGTGCCAGCAGCTCAGACCAGGGGGAATTTTCACCCCTCCACTTT	CASSSDQGEFSPLHF
TRBJ2-1	TRBD2	.	TRBV27	TGTGCCAGCAGCCACGGGACTAGCGGGAGGAATGAGCAGTTCTTC	CASSHGTSGRNEQFF
TRBJ2-7	.	.	TRBV2	TGTGCCAGCTTAGGGGGAGCGAGCTACGAGCAGTACTTC	CASLGGASYEQYF
TRBJ2-7	.	once	TRBV11-2	TGTGCCAGCAGCTTATATGCGGTAGACTACGAGCAGTACTTC	CASSLYAVDYEQYF
TRBJ2-1	TRBD2	.	TRBV2	TGTGCCGGATTAGCGGGGGTTGACAATGAGCAGTTCTTC	CAGLAGVDNEQFF
TRBJ1-1	.	.	TRBV27	TGTGCCAGCAGTAACGAGATGAACACTGAAGCTTTCTTT	CASSNEMNTEAFF
TRBJ2-1	.	.	TRBV7-9	TGTGCCAGCAGCTTAGCAGGGGGTAATGAGCAGTTCTTC	CASSLAGGNEQFF
TRBJ1-2	.	.	TRBV11-2	TGTGCCAGCAGCTTAGTAGATAACTATGGCTACACCTTC	CASSLVDNYGYTF
TRBJ2-1	TRBD2	.	TRBV5-3	TGTGCCAGAAGCTATCAAGCGGGAGGGCTTTCAGGGTTCTTC	CARSYQAGGLSGFF
TRBJ2-5	.	.	TRBV7-2	TGTGCCAGCAGCACCACGACTCGGTACCAAGAGACCCAGTACTTC	CASSTTTRYQETQYF
TRBJ1-2	TRBD1	once	TRBV12-3/TRBV12-4	TGTGCCAGCGGGACAGGAAATGGCTACACCTTC	CASGTGNGYTF
TRBJ1-2	.	once	TRBV4-3	TGCGCCAGCAGCCAAGATTTCTTTCGGTCTAGGCACTATGGCTACACCTTC	CASSQDFFRSRHYGYTF
TRBJ1-2	.	.	TRBV5-4	TGTGCCAGCAGGCCCGGGACAACCTCAGGAGATGGCTACACCTTC	CASRPGTTSGDGYTF
TRBJ2-3	TRBD2	.	TRBV5-4	TGTGCCAGCAGCCCGACTAGCGGGAGGTCTACAGATACGCAGTATTTT	CASSPTSGRSTDTQYF
TRBJ1-3	.	.	TRBV2	TGTGCCAGCAGGGACGGGGACGGGAGGACTGGAAACACCATATATTTT	CASRDGDGRTGNTIYF
TRBJ1-3	.	.	TRBV11-2	TGTGCCAGCAGCTTAGCCCCGACTTACTCTGGAAACACCATATATTTT	CASSLAPTYSGNTIYF
TRBJ1-1	.	many	TRBV6-5	TGTGCCAGCAGTTACGGGGCAGCCACTGAAGCTTTCTTT	CASSYGAATEAFF
TRBJ2-1	TRBD2	.	TRBV2	TGTGCCAGCAGTCTTACCGGACTAGCGGGAGTTTCTTCAAATGAGCAGTTCTTC	CASSLTGLAGVSSNEQFF
TRBJ1-6	TRBD1	.	TRBV7-9	TGTGCCAGCAGCCCAGGACAGGGGGCAGAGTCCTATAATTCACCCCTCCACTTT	CASSPGQGAESYNSPLHF
TRBJ1-1	.	.	TRBV10-3	TGTGCCATCAGCAAGACAGGAGTTGAAGCTTTCTTT	CAISKTGVEAFF
TRBJ2-5	TRBD1	once	TRBV7-9	TGTGCCAGCAGCTCAACTACGGCTCCGGGACAGGGTGGGACCCAGTACTTC	CASSSTTAPGQGGTQYF
TRBJ1-1	.	.	TRBV12-3/TRBV12-4	TGTGCCAGCGGTTTACCAGGGGTCACTGAAGCTTTCTTT	CASGLPGVTEAFF
TRBJ1-4	TRBD1	.	TRBV9	TGTGCCAGCAGCGTAGGGGACAGGGGTTTCGGAAAACTGTTTTTT	CASSVGDRGFGKLFF
TRBJ1-1	TRBD1	.	TRBV18	TGTGCCAGCTCACAAAGCGGACAGGGGATGGCTGAAGCTTTCTTT	CASSQSGQGMAEAFF
TRBJ2-7	.	.	TRBV7-9	TGTGCCAGCAGCCCCTTAAACAGGGACGAGCAGTACTTC	CASSPLNRDEQYF
TRBJ2-5	TRBD1	.	TRBV5-1	TGCGCCAGCAGCTTATCGGGACAGGGTATGGGGGAGACCCAGTACTTC	CASSLSGQGMGETQYF